Presented here are 11 T cell receptor beta chains from one specimen sequenced in a study of cytotoxic CD8 clonotypes in ibrutinib-treated CLL. Sequencing was performed with immunoSEQ multiplex PCR; in TCRdb, only in-frame clones are kept and a portion is missing. The sample includes about 140,000 clones, about 72% of them seen just once. This specimen consisted of PBMCs, obtained after 12 months of ibrutinib treatment. These TCRs come from a human donor with chronic lymphocytic leukemia.

This clone turned up a few times. The chain uses TRBV7-9 and TRBJ1-3; no clear D gene. This CDR3 is built from 14 residues. Germline V lookup: CDR1 SEHNR, CDR2 FQNEAQ (reference sequence). The germline V and J ends were trimmed by 4 bases and 0 bases, with 7 bases remaining between them. The CDR3 here is CASSWLGSGNTIYF. The CDR3 DNA reads TGTGCCAGCAGCTGGTTGGGCTCTGGAAACACCATATATTTT.

CDR3 bases: TGTGCCAGCATCATCTTAGGACTTTGGGGGCGCGGGCAAGAGACCCAGTACTTC. The encoded protein is CASIILGLWGRGQETQYF. V gene TRBV7-3 combines with J gene TRBJ2-5; D perhaps matches TRBD1 (6 bases). This CDR3 is built from 18 residues. Trimming removed 7 bases at V and 2 bases at J, with 26 bases between. CDR1 and CDR2 from the germline V gene are SGHTA and FQGTGA.

This chain uses TRBV7-9 with TRBJ1-5, with D perhaps matching TRBD1 (6 bases). Germline assignment: CDR1 SEHNR and CDR2 FQNEAQ (reference sequence). The CDR3 loop spans 17 amino acids. V lost 1 base, J lost 4 bases, and 17 bases lay in between. CDR3 loop: CASSLGGTGMGNQPQHF. The CDR3 DNA reads TGTGCCAGCAGCTTAGGAGGAACAGGGATGGGAAATCAGCCCCAGCATTTT.

The chain employs TRBV6-1 and TRBJ1-3; perhaps TRBD1 as D (6 bases). CDR3 length: 16 amino acids. CDR1 MNHNS and CDR2 SASEGT come from the germline V gene. V lost 2 bases and J lost 1, with 12 bases in between. This CDR3 is CASSERQATSGNTIYF. The CDR3 bases are TGTGCCAGCAGTGAAAGACAGGCTACTTCTGGAAACACCATATATTTT.

The V call is TRBV7-2, the J call TRBJ2-1, with 8 bases that match TRBD2. Germline V gene sequence: CDR1 SGHTA, CDR2 FQGNSA. After removal of 7 bases from V and 4 bases from J, the junction contained 9 bases not matched to a gene. There are 15 residues in the CDR3. The CDR3 DNA reads as TGTGCCAGCACCTCGGCGGGAGGACCTTACAATGAGCAGTTCTTC. This gives the protein CASTSAGGPYNEQFF.

This clone was counted only a few times. The CDR3 region is CASSEVGAGNTIYF. Written as DNA, the CDR3 is TGTGCCAGCAGTGAAGTAGGGGCAGGAAACACCATATATTTT. The chain joins TRBV2 to TRBJ1-3; maybe TRBD1 (5 bases). This CDR3 has 14 amino acids. Germline V gene sequence: CDR1 SNHLY, CDR2 FYNNEI. Trimming cost V 1 base and J 4 bases, with 8 bases left between them.

This clone was observed a handful of times. The genes are TRBV28 and TRBJ2-5; D uncertain. CDR1 MDHEN and CDR2 SYDVKM come from the germline V gene. Between the trimmed V and J ends, which lost 5 bases and 5 bases, there was a span of 3 bases. This CDR3 spans 10 amino acids. For the CDR3, the DNA is TGTGCCAGCAGTCGGGAGACCCAGTACTTC. It yields the protein CASSRETQYF.

Ten or more counts support this clone. The rearrangement joins TRBV14 to TRBJ1-2; D gene unclear. CDR3 length equals 12 residues. V was trimmed by 4 bases and J by 4 bases, leaving 7 bases between them. The germline V gene has CDR1 SGHDN and CDR2 FVKESK. The CDR3 sequence: CASSPTRYGYTF. CDR3 nucleotide sequence: TGTGCCAGCAGCCCGACACGCTATGGCTACACCTTC.

The CDR3 region is CASSTGVATEAFF. CDR3 DNA: TGCGCCAGCAGCACAGGGGTGGCCACTGAAGCTTTCTTT. J is TRBJ1-1 and V is TRBV10-2; the match to TRBD1 covers 7 bases. After removal of 6 bases from V and 4 bases from J, the junction contained 5 bases not matched to a gene. This CDR3 comprises 13 residues. The germline V gene encodes CDR1 WSHSY and CDR2 SAAADI.

The chain links TRBV7-9 to TRBJ2-7; TRBD1 is a possible D gene (5 bases). Germline-derived CDR1 and CDR2 are SEHNR and FQNEAQ (reference sequence). The CDR3 has 15 residues. V was clipped by 0 bases and J by 3 bases, with 12 bases between them. In DNA, the CDR3 is TGTGCCAGCAGCTTAGCGTCACAGGTCCGCTACGAGCAGTACTTC. Translated, it gives CASSLASQVRYEQYF.

This clone was observed a handful of times. V usage is TRBV5-1 and J usage is TRBJ2-3, with D unclear. The CDR3 is 11 residues long. Germline loops: CDR1 SGHRS, CDR2 YFSETQ. V lost 6 bases, J lost 6 bases, and 8 bases lay in between. Here the CDR3 reads CASKVRDTQYF. CDR3 coding DNA: TGCGCCAGCAAGGTGAGGGATACGCAGTATTTT.